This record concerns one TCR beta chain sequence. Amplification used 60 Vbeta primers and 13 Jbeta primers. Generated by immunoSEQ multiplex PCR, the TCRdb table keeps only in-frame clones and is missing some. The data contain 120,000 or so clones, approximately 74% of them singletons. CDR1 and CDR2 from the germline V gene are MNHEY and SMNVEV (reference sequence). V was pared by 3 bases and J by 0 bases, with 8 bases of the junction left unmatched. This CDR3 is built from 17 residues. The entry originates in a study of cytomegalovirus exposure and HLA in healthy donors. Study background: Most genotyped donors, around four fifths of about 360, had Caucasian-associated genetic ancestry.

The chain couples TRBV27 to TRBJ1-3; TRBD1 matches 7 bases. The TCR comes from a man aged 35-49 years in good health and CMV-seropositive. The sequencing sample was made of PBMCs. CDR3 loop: CASSLSRGDSSGNTIYF. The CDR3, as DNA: TGTGCCAGCAGTTTGTCACGAGGGGACAGCTCTGGAAACACCATATATTTT.